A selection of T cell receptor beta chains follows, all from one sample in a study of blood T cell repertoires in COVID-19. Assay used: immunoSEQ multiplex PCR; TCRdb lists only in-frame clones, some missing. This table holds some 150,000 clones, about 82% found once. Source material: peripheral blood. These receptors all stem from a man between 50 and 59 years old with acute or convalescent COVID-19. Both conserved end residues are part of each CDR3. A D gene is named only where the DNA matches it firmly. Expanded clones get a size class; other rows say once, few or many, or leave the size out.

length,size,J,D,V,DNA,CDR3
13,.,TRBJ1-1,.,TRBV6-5,TGTGCCAGCAGTTACGAGAGGGACACTGAAGCTTTCTTT,CASSYERDTEAFF
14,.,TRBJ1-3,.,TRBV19,TGTGCCAGTAGTATTGCGGGGCTTGGAAACACCATATATTTT,CASSIAGLGNTIYF
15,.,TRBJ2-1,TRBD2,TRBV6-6,TGTGCCAGCAGCCTGACTAGCGGGAGTAACAATGAGCAGTTCTTC,CASSLTSGSNNEQFF
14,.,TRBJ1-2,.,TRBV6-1,TGTGCCAGCAGTGAACTTCTGGCAGTCTATGGCTACACCTTC,CASSELLAVYGYTF
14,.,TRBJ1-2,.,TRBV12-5,TGTGCTAGTGGTTTGACAACTGTGAGGCATGGCTACACCTTC,CASGLTTVRHGYTF
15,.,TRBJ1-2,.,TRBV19,TGTGCCAGTAGTATAGATCCAGCGGCGAACTATGGCTACACCTTC,CASSIDPAANYGYTF
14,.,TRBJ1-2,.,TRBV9,TGTGCCAGCAGCGTAGAAGGAACAGGCTATGGCTACACCTTC,CASSVEGTGYGYTF
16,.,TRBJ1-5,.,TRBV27,TGTGCCAGCAGTTTATCGTTTATCGGGAGCAATCAGCCCCAGCATTTT,CASSLSFIGSNQPQHF
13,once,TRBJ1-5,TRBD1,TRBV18,TGTGCCAGCTCACCGGACAGGAGTCAGCCCCAGCATTTT,CASSPDRSQPQHF
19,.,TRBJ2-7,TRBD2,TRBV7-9,TGTGCCAGCAGCCGCCCCCAGGAGCGGGGGGGTTCAAGCTCCTACGAGCAGTACTTC,CASSRPQERGGSSSYEQYF
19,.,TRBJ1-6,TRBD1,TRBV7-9,TGTGCCAGCAGCTTTGACAGGGGCCACCTTGCCCACACCAATTCACCCCTCCACTTT,CASSFDRGHLAHTNSPLHF
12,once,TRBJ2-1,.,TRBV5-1,TGCGCCAGCACCGAGGGTTGGAATGAGCAGTTCTTC,CASTEGWNEQFF
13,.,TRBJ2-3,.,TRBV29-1,TGCAGCGTTGGGGCAGGCGGCACAGATACGCAGTATTTT,CSVGAGGTDTQYF
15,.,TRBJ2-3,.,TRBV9,TGTGCCAGCAATGAAGGAGGAACGGTAGGAGATACGCAGTATTTT,CASNEGGTVGDTQYF
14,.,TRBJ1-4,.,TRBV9,TGTGCCAGCAGCGTAGGGGGGGCTAATGAAAAACTGTTTTTT,CASSVGGANEKLFF
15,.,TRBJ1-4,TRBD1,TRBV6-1,TGTGCCAGCAGTGAAGTAACAGGGGGCGGTGAAAAACTGTTTTTT,CASSEVTGGGEKLFF
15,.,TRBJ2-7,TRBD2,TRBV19,TGTGCCAGTAGTATAGTAGCGGGGATCGCCTACGAGCAGTACTTC,CASSIVAGIAYEQYF
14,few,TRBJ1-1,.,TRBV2,TGTGCCAGCAGCGGCAGGGTTGGGAACACTGAAGCTTTCTTT,CASSGRVGNTEAFF
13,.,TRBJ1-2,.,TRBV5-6,TGTGCCAGCAGCTTGGTTGGCATATACGGCTACACCTTC,CASSLVGIYGYTF
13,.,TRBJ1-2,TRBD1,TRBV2,TGTGCCAGCAGGGGGACAGGGAACTATGGCTACACCTTC,CASRGTGNYGYTF
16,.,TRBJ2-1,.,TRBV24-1,TGTGCCACCAGTGGTCCCGGACAAAGCTCCTACAATGAGCAGTTCTTC,CATSGPGQSSYNEQFF
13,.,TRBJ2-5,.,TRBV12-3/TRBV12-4,TGTGCCAGCAGCCCTCGAACTCAAGAGACCCAGTACTTC,CASSPRTQETQYF
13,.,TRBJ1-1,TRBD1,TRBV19,TGTGCCAGTAGAATTACAGGGGACACTGAAGCTTTCTTT,CASRITGDTEAFF
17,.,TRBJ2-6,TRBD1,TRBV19,TGTGCCAGTAGTTCAGGGGACAGCAACTCTGGGGCCAACGTCCTGACTTTC,CASSSGDSNSGANVLTF
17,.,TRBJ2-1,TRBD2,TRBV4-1,TGCGCCAGCGGGCATAGCGGGGGTAGAAGGTTCCACAATGAGCAGTTCTTC,CASGHSGGRRFHNEQFF
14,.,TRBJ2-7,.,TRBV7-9,TGTGCCAGCAGCTCAACTAGAGGCTCCTACGAGCAGTACTTC,CASSSTRGSYEQYF
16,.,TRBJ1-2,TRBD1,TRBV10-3,TGTGCCATCAGCGCGGGACAGCTGCTCTCTAACTATGGCTACACCTTC,CAISAGQLLSNYGYTF
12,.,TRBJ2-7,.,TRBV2,TGTGCCAGCAGGACAGCATCCTACGAGCAGTACTTC,CASRTASYEQYF
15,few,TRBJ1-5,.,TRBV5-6,TGTGCCAGCAGCTTAAGGTGGGGGCTTAATCAGCCCCAGCATTTT,CASSLRWGLNQPQHF
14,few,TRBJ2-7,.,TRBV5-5,TGTGCCAGCAACTCGGACATCATCTCCTACGAGCAGTACTTC,CASNSDIISYEQYF
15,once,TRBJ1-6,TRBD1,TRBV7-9,TGTGCCAGCAGCTTAGTTTCAGGGGGCAGTTCACCCCTCCACTTT,CASSLVSGGSSPLHF
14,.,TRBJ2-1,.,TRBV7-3,TGTGCCAGCAGCTTAATGGGGGCCTCCAATGAGCAGTTCTTC,CASSLMGASNEQFF
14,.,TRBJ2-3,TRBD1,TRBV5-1,TGCGCCAGCCGACAGGGGGGGAGCACAGATACGCAGTATTTT,CASRQGGSTDTQYF
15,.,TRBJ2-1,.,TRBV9,TGTGCCAGCAGCGTCATGACTGGAGAGGTCGATGAGCAGTTCTTC,CASSVMTGEVDEQFF
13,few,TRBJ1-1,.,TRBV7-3,TGTGCCAGCAGCTCGACAGTAAACACTGAAGCTTTCTTT,CASSSTVNTEAFF
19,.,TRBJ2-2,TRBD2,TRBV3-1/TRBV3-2,TGTGCCAGCAGCCCCGATCCTAGCGGGGGGGCCTGGGCCCCCGGGGAGCTGTTTTTT,CASSPDPSGGAWAPGELFF
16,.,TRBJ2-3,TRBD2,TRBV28,TGTGCCAGCAGTGGAGGACTAGTGGGCATCACAGATACGCAGTATTTT,CASSGGLVGITDTQYF
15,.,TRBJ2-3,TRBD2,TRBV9,TGTGCCAGCAGCGTAGACAGCGGGAAAGCAGATACGCAGTATTTT,CASSVDSGKADTQYF
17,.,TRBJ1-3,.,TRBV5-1,TGCGCCAGCAGTCCTGTCCCGCAATCCTCCGGTGGAAACACCATATATTTT,CASSPVPQSSGGNTIYF
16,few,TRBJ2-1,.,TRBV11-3,TGTGCCAGCAGCTTAGATGGGAGTCAGACGTACAATGAGCAGTTCTTC,CASSLDGSQTYNEQFF
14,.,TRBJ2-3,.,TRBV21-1,TGTGCCAGCACCAGTAGCGGGAGACACGATACGCAGTATTTT,CASTSSGRHDTQYF
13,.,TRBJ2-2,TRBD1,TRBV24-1,TGTGCCACCAGGGGACAGGGGACTGGGGAGCTGTTTTTT,CATRGQGTGELFF